The 2 T cell receptor beta chains listed next were all sequenced from one sample in a study of T cell repertoires in cytomegalovirus infection. TCRdb redid the calling of the reads with MiXCR, one entry per CDR3 protein. The table shows 680,000 or so distinct CDR3 sequences, with roughly 36% occurring only once. Source material: PBMCs. The receptors derive from a human donor in good health (CMV status not recorded). Some clones in this sample may be carry-over from other donors' samples.

Worth noting for this clonotype: With a much larger clone just one base away, this may be a read error. The final CDR3 position lacks the conserved phenylalanine or tryptophan, pointing to a likely read error. The rearrangement uses TRBV7-2 and TRBJ2-7; 7 nucleotides agree with TRBD1. The length of the CDR3 is 14 residues. Germline CDR1 reads SGHTA; CDR2 reads FQGNSA. With 1 base clipped from V and 2 bases from J, the junction kept 2 bases outside the gene matches. The CDR3 DNA is TGTGCCAGCAGCTTAGAGACAGGGCCCTACGAGCAGTACTTA. This encodes CASSLETGPYEQYL.

Concerning this clonotype itself: This may be a read error, as it is one base from a much larger clone. CDR3 residues: CASRPGLAGTDTQCF. CDR3 sequence (DNA): TGTGCCAGCAGACCAGGACTAGCAGGCACAGATACGCAGTGTTTT. The chain links TRBV7-2 to TRBJ2-3, with 8 bases fitting TRBD2. The CDR3 extends over 15 amino acids. Germline values: CDR1 SGHTA, CDR2 FQGNSA. Based on the CDR3 plus reference TRBV7-2 and TRBJ2-3, the full variable domain is GAGVSQSPSNKVTEKGKDVELRCDPISGHTALYWYRQSLGQGLEFLIYFQGNSAPDKSGLPSDRFSAERTGGSVSTLTIQRTQQEDSAVYLCASRPGLAGTDTQCFGPGTRLTVL.